This T cell receptor (beta chain) originates from a study of T cells in women clearing cervical HPV infection (dated by TCRdb to 2017 to 2018). As for the study more broadly: The cases were 20 to 25 women with histologically confirmed HPV16-related CIN3 or worse, and 2 of those women had invasive cancers. A median age of approximately 34 years was observed in cases versus approximately 40 in controls, and no significant differences in baseline characteristics were found. Cases and controls were matched on age within five years and on year of sample collection. Nested within Costa Rica's Guanacaste HPV Natural History Study, an exploratory proof-of-principle case-control study compared TCR repertoires across cervical HPV16 outcomes. Among cases, blood sampling came a median of approximately 150 days after lesion detection, with an interquartile range of roughly 90 to 230 days. As quality controls, five blinded duplicates were added to each group, bringing the total to approximately 60 samples made up of around 50 participants and 10 or so replicates. The controls were over 20 women whose single incident HPV16 infection cleared within 12 months with no development of precancer or cancer. Blood from cases was drawn at the visit where the lesion was first identified, while blood from controls was drawn once the infection was no longer detected. The parent cohort enrolled 9,500 to 12,000 women aged 18 or older in Guanacaste, Costa Rica, in about 1992 to 1994 and followed the women for around 7 years. Because only a few women had HLA typing data, the possibility that HLA type acted as a confounder could not be ruled out. General findings and caveats noted by the study authors: Because the number of T cells per sample was unknown, the richness differences could reflect varying T-cell content rather than repertoire biology. By combining richness with V gene abundances, random forest classifiers separated cases from controls with an estimated AUC of just over 0.8. TCR repertoire richness was significantly higher in CIN3+ cases than in controls across sequencing depths, while evenness did not differ. The cross-sectional design could not show whether associations preceded infection or resulted from it; effector/memory subsets and HPV-specific T cells were not isolated. Lower TRBV6-7 relative abundance was observed in cases than in controls (0.11% versus 0.16%; Bonferroni P = 0.0008).

Every participant had a single incident cervical HPV16 infection, and prevalent HPV16 infections were excluded. Cervical HPV DNA was detected with MY09/MY11 PCR, and genotyping was done with dot-blot hybridization. Fifteen mL of heparinized blood were centrifuged, and the buffy coat was aliquoted, frozen at -30°C, then stored at -80°C. QIAGEN kits were used to extract genomic DNA from the buffy coat specimens. To note about this clone: Its binding antigen is unknown. The sequenced fragment ends 3 residues before the CDR3 boundary, so the rest is inferred from the germline J gene.

Using the immunoSEQ assay, multiplex PCR amplified TCR beta CDR3 regions from an average of about 1,200 ng of genomic DNA per sample. The assay corrected primer bias using a complete synthetic TCR repertoire to establish an amplification baseline. The amplicons were sequenced on the Illumina platform. Under the source paper's analysis protocol: Sequences were error-corrected by clustering with frequency ratios and a modified nearest-neighbor algorithm and were then analyzed in the immunoSEQ Analyzer with IMGT gene definitions. TCR richness and evenness were averaged over 20 rarefaction repeats at each rarefaction depth, excluding samples with fewer sequences than the depth. V, D and J gene relative abundances were compared between groups with Wilcoxon rank sum tests, applying FDR correction. For the blinded duplicates, the intraclass correlation was 90% to 97% for TCR richness and averaged about 75% across about 66 gene segments. Sourced from immuneACCESS, this table was stored by TCRdb with only in-frame sequences that have V and J called. A share of the clones is absent; for the studies checked, an unresolved V gene accounts for under half, and the remainder has no known explanation. V and J calls and clone size are as listed in that table; D and trimming were resolved from the DNA. This sample's table contains tens of thousands of clones. The ten largest clones add up to approximately 0.98% of the sample.

The CDR3 runs 15 amino acids, cysteine and phenylalanine included. The CDR3 was read in part: 36 bases, with the frame set at base 1. For this chain, trimming is 4 bases at the V end and 4 bases at the J end, and the number of junction bases without a gene match is 7. CDR1 SGHRS and CDR2 YFSETQ are derived from the germline V gene. The sequence derives from a woman between 18 and 75 years old with a cervical HPV16 infection that either progressed to CIN3+ or cleared (not recorded which). The material sequenced was blood buffy coat. Rearrangement joined TRBV5-1 to TRBJ2-7; 11 bases in the junction line up with TRBD1. CDR3 DNA, as far as it was read: TGCGCCAGCAGCCCAGCCGGGACAGGGGGATACGAG. Its protein is CASSPAGTGGYE. In full, the CDR3 reads CASSPAGTGGYEQYF.